These 17 T cell receptor beta chains were sequenced from one sample in a study of blood T cell repertoires in COVID-19. Profiled with immunoSEQ multiplex PCR; TCRdb holds only in-frame clones, not every one. The profile shows approximately 350,000 clones, roughly 87% of them singletons. Sequencing used PBMCs or T cells enriched from blood (not recorded which). These receptors all come from a woman in her twenties or thirties who had recovered from COVID-19.

V usage is TRBV27 and J usage is TRBJ1-1; 8 bases line up with TRBD1. The V gene end was trimmed by 4 bases and the J gene end by 4 bases; junction bases not matched to a gene: 5. Germline-derived CDR1 and CDR2 are MNHEY and SMNVEV (reference sequence). The CDR3 contains 14 residues. The CDR3 nucleotides are TGTGCCAGCAGTTCAGGGGGCCGGATCACTGAAGCTTTCTTT. Protein: CASSSGGRITEAFF.

The chain carries TRBV2 and TRBJ1-1; 7 bases agree with TRBD1. Germline loops: CDR1 SNHLY, CDR2 FYNNEI. Losses at the gene ends were 1 base for V and 1 base for J; bases not matched to a gene: 3. The CDR3 covers 15 residues. CDR3 DNA sequence: TGTGCCAGCAGTGAAGGACAGGGACGGAACACTGAAGCTTTCTTT. Residues: CASSEGQGRNTEAFF.

This clone has at least ten counts. The chain has TRBV6-1 and TRBJ2-7; 8 bases are shared with TRBD2. Germline values: CDR1 MNHNS, CDR2 SASEGT. With 1 base clipped from V and 2 bases from J, the junction kept 4 bases outside the gene matches. The CDR3 loop spans 15 amino acids. The CDR3 region is CASSEEGLGAYEQYF. CDR3 DNA: TGTGCCAGCAGTGAAGAGGGACTAGGGGCCTACGAGCAGTACTTC.

This clone came up a few times. The CDR3 region has the DNA TGTGCCAGCAGCTTCAAGGGGACTGAAGCTTTCTTT. Residues: CASSFKGTEAFF. V usage is TRBV7-8 and J usage is TRBJ1-1; perhaps TRBD1 as D (5 bases). CDR3 size: 12 residues. The V gene lost 3 bases and the J gene lost 5 bases, with 7 bases spanning the gap. The germline V gene encodes CDR1 SGHVS and CDR2 FQNEAQ.

The genes are TRBV19 and TRBJ2-7; D is uncertain. V lost 6 bases, J lost 1 base, and 13 bases lay in between. The germline CDR1 and CDR2 sequences are LNHDA and SQIVND (reference sequence). This CDR3 has 14 amino acids. The CDR3 sequence is CASSPSTPSYEQYF. The DNA for the CDR3 is TGTGCCAGTAGCCCTTCGACACCATCCTACGAGCAGTACTTC.

This clone was detected a few times. Other nucleotide sequences from this sample produce the same CDR3. The chain joins TRBV3-1 (or the pseudogene TRBV3-2) to TRBJ1-3, with D uncertain. The germline gives CDR1 LGHDT, CDR2 YNNKEL (reference sequence). With 1 base removed from V and 0 bases from J, the gap between germline ends came to 4 bases. There are 14 residues in the CDR3. The CDR3 DNA reads TGTGCCAGCAGCCAAGCGAGCTCTGGAAACACCATATATTTT. Its protein product is CASSQASSGNTIYF.

J is TRBJ2-2 and V is TRBV9; D is unresolved. Trimming cost V 2 bases and J 3 bases, with 2 bases left between them. This CDR3 comprises 12 residues. The V gene's germline CDR1 is SGDLS and CDR2 YYNGEE. The DNA for the CDR3 is TGTGCCAGCAGCGTCGACACCGGGGAGCTGTTTTTT. Its protein is CASSVDTGELFF.

V and J are TRBV27 and TRBJ1-5, with D perhaps TRBD1 (6 bases). Germline V gene data show CDR1 as MNHEY and CDR2 as SMNVEV (reference sequence). The V end lost 4 bases, the J end lost 2 bases, and 6 bases lay between the germline ends. The CDR3 has 13 amino acids. The CDR3: CASSSGGNQPQHF. The CDR3 DNA sequence: TGTGCCAGCAGTTCAGGGGGCAATCAGCCCCAGCATTTT.

V usage is TRBV27 and J usage is TRBJ2-5; 9 bases are shared with TRBD1. The V and J ends lost 3 bases and 4 bases, in that order; junction bases with no gene match: 6. CDR3 length equals 15 residues. The germline V gene encodes CDR1 MNHEY and CDR2 SMNVEV (reference sequence). The CDR3 DNA follows: TGTGCCAGCAGTTTGGAGACAGGGGGGCGAGAGACCCAGTACTTC. Amino acids: CASSLETGGRETQYF.

V gene TRBV4-1 combines with J gene TRBJ2-3; D is perhaps TRBD2 (5 bases). The CDR3 has 15 residues. V was clipped by 4 bases and J by 6 bases, with 17 bases between them. In germline, CDR1 is MGHRA, CDR2 YSYEKL. The CDR3 here is CASSLPGSLTDTQYF. CDR3 in DNA: TGCGCCAGCAGCCTCCCGGGATCCCTCACCGATACGCAGTATTTT.

CDR3 in DNA: TGCGCCAGCAGCTTGGAAGGGGGCCAGCCCCAGCATTTT. Protein sequence: CASSLEGGQPQHF. The V call is TRBV5-1, the J call TRBJ1-5; 7 bases are shared with TRBD1. The CDR3 is 13 amino acids. Losses at the gene ends were 0 bases for V and 7 bases for J; bases not matched to a gene: 1. Germline-derived CDR1 and CDR2 are SGHRS and YFSETQ.

The chain is built from TRBV10-3 and TRBJ1-5; D unresolved. Trimming took off 0 bases at V and 0 bases at J, with 9 bases between the two ends. The germline V gene encodes CDR1 ENHRY and CDR2 SYGVKD. CDR3 size: 16 residues. CDR3 sequence (DNA): TGTGCCATCAGTGAGTCGTGGCCATCTAGCAATCAGCCCCAGCATTTT. It translates to CAISESWPSSNQPQHF.

The chain has TRBV19 and TRBJ1-1, with TRBD1 identical over 7 bases. J gave up 4 bases and V 5 bases, and 10 bases lay outside the gene matches. Per germline, CDR1 LNHDA and CDR2 SQIVND (reference sequence). The CDR3 has 15 amino acids. The CDR3 reads CASSLSGTAPTEAFF. In nucleotides, the CDR3 is TGTGCCAGTAGTCTATCCGGGACAGCTCCCACTGAAGCTTTCTTT.

This chain links TRBV7-2 with TRBJ2-1, with TRBD1 matching over 9 bases. Trimming removed 5 bases from V and 4 bases from J; junction bases left unmatched: 6. Per germline, CDR1 SGHTA and CDR2 FQGNSA. The CDR3 is 15 residues long. The CDR3 nucleotides are TGTGCCAGCAGCCAGGGACAGGGTAGGTACAATGAGCAGTTCTTC. This codes for CASSQGQGRYNEQFF.

The chain links TRBV2 to TRBJ2-3, with a weak D call TRBD1 (6 bases). V lost 2 bases to trimming and J lost 0 bases, with 15 bases between them. The CDR3 covers 17 residues. From germline, CDR1 is SNHLY and CDR2 FYNNEI. The CDR3 loop is CASSESRDTISTDTQYF. For the CDR3, the DNA is TGTGCCAGCAGTGAATCTCGGGACACGATAAGCACAGATACGCAGTATTTT.

In this sample, this clone turned up a few times. The DNA of the CDR3 is TGTGCCAGCAGCTTAGAGGCGGTCCGGAACACCGGGGAGCTGTTTTTT. Protein sequence: CASSLEAVRNTGELFF. The chain combines TRBV7-9 with TRBJ2-2; D remains unclear. CDR1 and CDR2 from the germline V gene are SEHNR and FQNEAQ (reference sequence). This CDR3 comprises 16 residues. The V and J ends lost 1 base and 1 base respectively, with 10 bases between them.

The V call is TRBV5-6, the J call TRBJ1-4; unclear D gene. This CDR3 has 13 residues. Germline V gene lookup returns CDR1 SGHDT and CDR2 YYEEEE. Trimming took off 4 bases at V and 4 bases at J, with 8 bases between the two ends. Here the CDR3 DNA reads TGTGCCAGCAGCCGACAAGTTAATGAAAAACTGTTTTTT. Translated: CASSRQVNEKLFF.